These T cell receptor beta chains were read from a single sample in a study of cytomegalovirus exposure and HLA in healthy donors. TCRdb keeps only in-frame clones here, not all; method: immunoSEQ multiplex PCR. The table includes some 170,000 clones, about 86% detected once. The sequenced sample was PBMCs. The receptors originated from a woman aged 30 to 39 in good health and CMV-seronegative. Both conserved end residues are part of each CDR3. D genes are given only for firm matches. Not every row has a clone size; where given, it reads once, few, many or a size class.

V: TRBV5-1; J: TRBJ2-7; size: NA; D: NA; CDR3: CASSLNYRKSSYEQYF; DNA: TGCGCCAGCAGCTTGAACTACAGGAAGTCCTCCTACGAGCAGTACTTC
V: TRBV6-1; J: TRBJ1-5; size: NA; D: NA; CDR3: CASSERVGPPQHF; DNA: TGTGCCAGCAGTGAGAGGGTGGGTCCTCCCCAGCATTTT
V: TRBV13; J: TRBJ2-1; size: NA; D: NA; CDR3: CASSLGTSNEQFF; DNA: TGTGCCAGCAGCTTAGGGACTAGTAATGAGCAGTTCTTC
V: TRBV10-3; J: TRBJ2-7; size: NA; D: TRBD2; CDR3: CATLAGESYEQYF; DNA: TGTGCCACCCTTGCGGGGGAATCCTACGAGCAGTACTTC
V: TRBV6-1; J: TRBJ2-3; size: NA; D: NA; CDR3: CASSDLAQSADTQYF; DNA: TGTGCCAGCAGTGATCTAGCGCAGAGCGCAGATACGCAGTATTTT
V: TRBV27; J: TRBJ2-7; size: NA; D: TRBD1; CDR3: CASRPPPGTGTYEQYF; DNA: TGTGCCAGCAGACCCCCCCCCGGGACAGGGACCTACGAGCAGTACTTC
V: TRBV15; J: TRBJ1-6; size: NA; D: NA; CDR3: CATSSDWTVGGGNNSPLHF; DNA: TGTGCCACCAGCAGTGATTGGACAGTTGGGGGGGGGAATAATTCACCCCTCCACTTT
V: TRBV2; J: TRBJ2-3; size: NA; D: NA; CDR3: CASTNRDFTDTQYF; DNA: TGTGCCAGCACAAATCGAGACTTCACAGATACGCAGTATTTT
V: TRBV6-1; J: TRBJ2-1; size: few; D: TRBD2; CDR3: CASTSGAEGFNEQFF; DNA: TGTGCCAGCACTAGCGGGGCAGAAGGGTTCAATGAGCAGTTCTTC
V: TRBV7-6; J: TRBJ2-7; size: few; D: NA; CDR3: CASADYSYEQYF; DNA: TGTGCCAGCGCAGATTACTCCTACGAGCAGTACTTC
V: TRBV27; J: TRBJ2-7; size: NA; D: TRBD1; CDR3: CASSAGTGNYEQYF; DNA: TGTGCCAGCAGTGCCGGGACAGGGAACTACGAGCAGTACTTC
V: TRBV9; J: TRBJ2-7; size: NA; D: TRBD1; CDR3: CASSPGTVSYEQYF; DNA: TGTGCCAGCAGCCCCGGGACAGTCTCCTACGAGCAGTACTTC
V: TRBV4-3; J: TRBJ2-1; size: NA; D: TRBD2; CDR3: CASSSQRGGIDEQFF; DNA: TGCGCCAGCAGCTCTCAGCGGGGGGGCATAGATGAGCAGTTCTTC
V: TRBV1; J: TRBJ2-3; size: NA; D: NA; CDR3: CTSSQASGVLTDTQYF; DNA: TGCACCAGCAGCCAAGCTAGCGGGGTGCTCACAGATACGCAGTATTTT
V: TRBV2; J: TRBJ2-1; size: NA; D: NA; CDR3: CASSEGPLAGSSYNEQFF; DNA: TGTGCCAGCAGTGAAGGACCCCTGGCGGGGAGCTCCTACAATGAGCAGTTCTTC
V: TRBV19; J: TRBJ1-5; size: NA; D: TRBD1; CDR3: CASSIVQGARSNQPQHF; DNA: TGTGCCAGTAGTATAGTGCAGGGGGCAAGAAGCAATCAGCCCCAGCATTTT
V: TRBV19; J: TRBJ1-5; size: NA; D: TRBD1; CDR3: CASMTGNNQPQHF; DNA: TGTGCCAGTATGACAGGGAACAATCAGCCCCAGCATTTT
V: TRBV7-7; J: TRBJ2-5; size: NA; D: TRBD1; CDR3: CASSQPGTGLETQYF; DNA: TGTGCTAGCAGCCAACCCGGGACAGGGCTTGAGACCCAGTACTTC
V: TRBV5-1; J: TRBJ1-2; size: NA; D: NA; CDR3: CASSLTTSGFSGYTF; DNA: TGCGCCAGCAGCTTAACTACTTCAGGGTTTTCCGGCTACACCTTC
V: TRBV19; J: TRBJ1-2; size: NA; D: NA; CDR3: CASSNRRNLFNYGYTF; DNA: TGTGCCAGTAGTAACAGGAGAAACCTTTTTAACTATGGCTACACCTTC
V: TRBV6-8; J: TRBJ2-7; size: NA; D: NA; CDR3: CASNGRAGALPPYEQYF; DNA: TGTGCCAGCAACGGACGGGCGGGGGCCCTCCCCCCCTACGAGCAGTACTTC
V: TRBV29-1; J: TRBJ2-7; size: NA; D: NA; CDR3: CSVETPEHYEQYF; DNA: TGCAGCGTTGAGACACCGGAACACTACGAGCAGTACTTC
V: TRBV15; J: TRBJ1-5; size: NA; D: TRBD1; CDR3: CATSRAGTGGQPQHF; DNA: TGTGCCACCAGCAGAGCCGGGACAGGGGGTCAGCCCCAGCATTTT
V: TRBV14; J: TRBJ2-7; size: NA; D: TRBD1; CDR3: CASSPGQGYYEQYF; DNA: TGTGCCAGCAGCCCGGGACAGGGCTACTACGAGCAGTACTTC
V: TRBV25-1; J: TRBJ1-4; size: NA; D: NA; CDR3: CASSESVGATAEKLFF; DNA: TGTGCCAGCAGTGAATCGGTGGGGGCTACGGCCGAAAAACTGTTTTTT
V: TRBV29-1; J: TRBJ1-2; size: NA; D: NA; CDR3: CSVGGLASANYGYTF; DNA: TGCAGCGTGGGGGGGCTGGCGTCAGCTAACTATGGCTACACCTTC
V: TRBV27; J: TRBJ2-3; size: NA; D: NA; CDR3: CASSFGTTSPQYF; DNA: TGTGCCAGCAGTTTTGGCACCACCTCGCCGCAGTATTTT
V: TRBV6-5; J: TRBJ2-5; size: NA; D: NA; CDR3: CASKMGPAIWTQYF; DNA: TGTGCCAGCAAGATGGGCCCCGCGATCTGGACCCAGTACTTC
V: TRBV4-3; J: TRBJ2-7; size: NA; D: NA; CDR3: CASSQEWGLNEQYF; DNA: TGCGCCAGCAGCCAAGAATGGGGGCTAAACGAGCAGTACTTC
V: TRBV7-6; J: TRBJ2-7; size: NA; D: NA; CDR3: CASSSLKNYEQYF; DNA: TGTGCCAGCAGCTCACTCAAGAACTACGAGCAGTACTTC
V: TRBV10-3; J: TRBJ1-4; size: NA; D: NA; CDR3: CAISESRPGAMEKLFF; DNA: TGTGCCATCAGTGAGTCTCGACCAGGGGCCATGGAAAAACTGTTTTTT
V: TRBV4-2; J: TRBJ1-3; size: NA; D: NA; CDR3: CASSQEFRVRPGNTIYF; DNA: TGTGCCAGCAGCCAAGAGTTTCGGGTGAGGCCTGGAAACACCATATATTTT
V: TRBV2; J: TRBJ1-6; size: few; D: NA; CDR3: CASRVGSPLHF; DNA: TGTGCCAGCCGGGTCGGTTCACCCCTCCACTTT
V: TRBV7-9; J: TRBJ2-1; size: NA; D: NA; CDR3: CASSLGEHPSYNEQFF; DNA: TGTGCCAGCAGCTTAGGCGAGCACCCATCCTACAATGAGCAGTTCTTC
V: TRBV4-3; J: TRBJ1-1; size: NA; D: TRBD1; CDR3: CASSQDGQGVIGSEAFF; DNA: TGCGCCAGCAGCCAAGACGGACAGGGGGTCATTGGTTCTGAAGCTTTCTTT
V: TRBV9; J: TRBJ2-2; size: NA; D: TRBD1; CDR3: CASSPRGTGELFF; DNA: TGTGCCAGCAGCCCCAGGGGGACCGGGGAGCTGTTTTTT
V: TRBV13; J: TRBJ1-2; size: NA; D: TRBD1; CDR3: CASSSGQGFLGYTF; DNA: TGTGCCAGCAGCTCGGGACAGGGTTTTCTCGGCTACACCTTC
V: TRBV27; J: TRBJ2-7; size: once; D: TRBD2; CDR3: CASSPTAGGRGEQYF; DNA: TGTGCCAGCAGCCCCACGGCGGGGGGCCGGGGTGAGCAGTACTTC
V: TRBV10-1; J: TRBJ2-7; size: NA; D: TRBD1; CDR3: CASSEGQGNYEQYF; DNA: TGCGCCAGCAGTGAGGGACAGGGGAACTACGAGCAGTACTTC
V: TRBV7-2; J: TRBJ2-3; size: NA; D: TRBD2; CDR3: CASSSGLATQYF; DNA: TGTGCCAGCAGCTCTGGACTAGCGACGCAGTATTTT
V: TRBV4-2; J: TRBJ1-1; size: NA; D: TRBD1; CDR3: CASSQDLEGAETEAFF; DNA: TGTGCCAGCAGCCAAGATCTTGAGGGGGCAGAAACTGAAGCTTTCTTT
V: TRBV4-1; J: TRBJ2-1; size: NA; D: TRBD2; CDR3: CASSQVVRLADQQFF; DNA: TGCGCCAGCAGCCAAGTCGTGAGACTAGCGGACCAGCAGTTCTTC
V: TRBV2; J: TRBJ2-2; size: NA; D: TRBD1; CDR3: CASSGTGGFSGELFF; DNA: TGTGCCAGCAGCGGGACAGGGGGATTCTCCGGGGAGCTGTTTTTT
V: TRBV6-6; J: TRBJ1-5; size: NA; D: NA; CDR3: CASSYTGNQPQHF; DNA: TGTGCCAGCAGTTACACGGGTAATCAGCCCCAGCATTTT
V: TRBV15; J: TRBJ1-1; size: NA; D: NA; CDR3: CATSRDVQANTEAFF; DNA: TGTGCCACCAGCAGAGACGTTCAGGCGAACACTGAAGCTTTCTTT
V: TRBV27; J: TRBJ2-2; size: NA; D: NA; CDR3: CASSLSFGTLLVGTGELFF; DNA: TGTGCCAGCAGTTTATCGTTCGGGACTCTCCTTGTGGGCACCGGGGAGCTGTTTTTT
V: TRBV14; J: TRBJ2-1; size: NA; D: NA; CDR3: CASSQDITGLNNEQFF; DNA: TGTGCCAGCAGCCAAGATATAACAGGGCTTAACAATGAGCAGTTCTTC
V: TRBV5-4; J: TRBJ2-5; size: NA; D: NA; CDR3: CASSSGGPGMTQYF; DNA: TGTGCCAGCAGCTCCGGCGGGCCCGGTATGACCCAGTACTTC
V: TRBV5-1; J: TRBJ2-7; size: NA; D: NA; CDR3: CASSSSGDALYSYEQYF; DNA: TGCGCCAGCAGCTCGAGCGGTGACGCCCTTTACTCCTACGAGCAGTACTTC
V: TRBV4-2; J: TRBJ1-2; size: NA; D: TRBD1; CDR3: CASSQGDRLNYGYTF; DNA: TGTGCCAGCAGCCAAGGGGACAGACTGAACTATGGCTACACCTTC
V: TRBV9; J: TRBJ2-1; size: NA; D: TRBD2; CDR3: CASSVRLAGPYNEQFF; DNA: TGTGCCAGCAGCGTGCGACTAGCGGGGCCATACAATGAGCAGTTCTTC
V: TRBV19; J: TRBJ1-2; size: NA; D: TRBD1; CDR3: CASSSAGGVGYGYTF; DNA: TGTGCCAGTAGTAGTGCAGGGGGCGTTGGGTATGGCTACACCTTC
V: TRBV19; J: TRBJ2-7; size: NA; D: TRBD1; CDR3: CASSRQGDYEQYF; DNA: TGTGCCAGTAGTAGACAGGGGGACTACGAGCAGTACTTC
V: TRBV4-3; J: TRBJ1-1; size: NA; D: NA; CDR3: CASSPGGRGRHHTEAFF; DNA: TGCGCCAGCAGCCCGGGGGGAAGAGGGAGACACCACACTGAAGCTTTCTTT